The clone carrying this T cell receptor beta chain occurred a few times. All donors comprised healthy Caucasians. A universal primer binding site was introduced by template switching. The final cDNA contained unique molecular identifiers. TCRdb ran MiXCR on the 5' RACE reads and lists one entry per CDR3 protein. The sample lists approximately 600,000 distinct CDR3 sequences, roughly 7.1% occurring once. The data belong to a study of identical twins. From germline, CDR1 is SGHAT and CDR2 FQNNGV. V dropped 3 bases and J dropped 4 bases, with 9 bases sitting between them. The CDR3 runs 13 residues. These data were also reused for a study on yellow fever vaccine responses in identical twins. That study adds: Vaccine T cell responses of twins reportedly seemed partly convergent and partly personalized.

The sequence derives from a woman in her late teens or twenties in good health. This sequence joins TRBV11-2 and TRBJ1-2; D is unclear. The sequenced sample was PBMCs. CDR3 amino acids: CASSFDGLYGYTF. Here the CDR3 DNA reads TGTGCCAGCAGCTTTGACGGACTCTATGGCTACACCTTC.